These T cell receptor beta chains were read from a single sample in a study of OX40 agonist ivuxolimab in advanced cancers. Only in-frame clones appear in the TCRdb table, and some are missing; sequencing was by immunoSEQ multiplex PCR. This table holds roughly 65,000 clones, roughly 88% found once. Here the sequenced sample was CD4+ or CD8+ T cells sorted from blood, taken in a trial of the OX40 agonist ivuxolimab. The origin of the receptors is an adult with an advanced solid tumor such as melanoma, head and neck, liver or kidney cancer. Both conserved end residues are part of each CDR3. The D gene is left open where the match is weak. Rows may omit the clone size; those that give it use once, few, many or a size class.

j_gene: TRBJ2-5; d_gene: NA; v_gene: TRBV2; abundance: NA; CDR3aa: CASIRQPRETQYF; CDR3nt: TGTGCCAGCATACGACAGCCCCGAGAGACCCAGTACTTC
j_gene: TRBJ1-5; d_gene: NA; v_gene: TRBV7-9; abundance: NA; CDR3aa: CASSLGDTQPQHF; CDR3nt: TGTGCCAGCAGCTTAGGGGATACTCAGCCCCAGCATTTT
j_gene: TRBJ2-7; d_gene: TRBD2; v_gene: TRBV29-1; abundance: once; CDR3aa: CSASGLAGGPNEQYF; CDR3nt: TGCAGCGCTTCTGGGCTAGCGGGGGGGCCGAACGAGCAGTACTTC
j_gene: TRBJ2-2; d_gene: NA; v_gene: TRBV5-1; abundance: NA; CDR3aa: CASSLSGMDTGELFF; CDR3nt: TGCGCCAGCAGCTTGTCAGGGATGGACACCGGGGAGCTGTTTTTT
j_gene: TRBJ2-4; d_gene: TRBD1; v_gene: TRBV19; abundance: NA; CDR3aa: CASSAPLTGIGKNIQYF; CDR3nt: TGTGCCAGTAGTGCGCCTCTGACAGGGATCGGCAAAAACATTCAGTACTTC
j_gene: TRBJ1-1; d_gene: TRBD1; v_gene: TRBV30; abundance: NA; CDR3aa: CAGHRGMRTEAFF; CDR3nt: TGTGCCGGACACAGGGGGATGAGGACTGAAGCTTTCTTT
j_gene: TRBJ2-1; d_gene: NA; v_gene: TRBV7-9; abundance: NA; CDR3aa: CASSQWGGTEVPNEQFF; CDR3nt: TGTGCCAGCAGCCAGTGGGGGGGGACAGAAGTCCCCAATGAGCAGTTCTTC
j_gene: TRBJ1-5; d_gene: NA; v_gene: TRBV10-3; abundance: NA; CDR3aa: CAISEVPDNQPQHF; CDR3nt: TGTGCCATCAGTGAGGTCCCAGACAATCAGCCCCAGCATTTT
j_gene: TRBJ1-1; d_gene: TRBD1; v_gene: TRBV5-1; abundance: once; CDR3aa: CASSLVGQGSSTEAFF; CDR3nt: TGCGCCAGCAGCTTGGTTGGACAGGGGAGTAGTACTGAAGCTTTCTTT
j_gene: TRBJ2-6; d_gene: NA; v_gene: TRBV7-2; abundance: NA; CDR3aa: CASSFFGANVLTF; CDR3nt: TGTGCCAGCAGCTTTTTTGGGGCCAACGTCCTGACTTTC
j_gene: TRBJ2-3; d_gene: NA; v_gene: TRBV5-1; abundance: NA; CDR3aa: CASSLLAFGTDTQYF; CDR3nt: TGCGCCAGCAGCTTGTTAGCGTTTGGTACAGATACGCAGTATTTT
j_gene: TRBJ2-7; d_gene: TRBD1; v_gene: TRBV6-1; abundance: NA; CDR3aa: CASSPGGTGYEQYF; CDR3nt: TGTGCCAGCAGCCCAGGCGGGACAGGGTACGAGCAGTACTTC
j_gene: TRBJ2-1; d_gene: TRBD2; v_gene: TRBV6-6; abundance: NA; CDR3aa: CASRGRSGGHYNEQFF; CDR3nt: TGTGCCAGCAGGGGTCGTAGCGGGGGCCACTACAATGAGCAGTTCTTC
j_gene: TRBJ1-2; d_gene: NA; v_gene: TRBV7-2; abundance: NA; CDR3aa: CASSLYGSYGYTF; CDR3nt: TGTGCCAGCAGCTTGTACGGCAGCTATGGCTACACCTTC